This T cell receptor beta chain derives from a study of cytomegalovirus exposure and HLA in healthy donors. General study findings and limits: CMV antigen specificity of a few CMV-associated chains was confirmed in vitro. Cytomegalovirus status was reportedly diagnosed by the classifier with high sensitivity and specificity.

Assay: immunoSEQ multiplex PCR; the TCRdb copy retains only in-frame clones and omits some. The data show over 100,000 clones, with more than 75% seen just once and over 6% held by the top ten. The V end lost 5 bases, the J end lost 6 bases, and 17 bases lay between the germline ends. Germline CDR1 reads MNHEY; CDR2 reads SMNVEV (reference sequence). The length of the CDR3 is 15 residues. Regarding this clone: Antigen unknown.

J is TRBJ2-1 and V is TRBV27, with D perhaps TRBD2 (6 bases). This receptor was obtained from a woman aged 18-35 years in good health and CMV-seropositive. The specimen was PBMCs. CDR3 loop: CASSEAGTRGNEQFF. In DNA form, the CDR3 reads TGTGCCAGCAGTGAAGCCGGGACGCGGGGCAATGAGCAGTTCTTC.